Shown below are 15 T cell receptor beta chains from a single sample sequenced in a study of T-cell memory formation after mild COVID-19. TCRdb analysed the 5' RACE reads with MiXCR anew, one entry per CDR3 protein. The sample includes 280,000 or so distinct CDR3 sequences, roughly 18% of them seen just once. The sample consisted of PBMCs or a T cell subset sorted from them (not recorded which). Receptors were obtained from a man aged 18 to 35 who had mild COVID-19 (a few samples of this study predate the infection). Cell type and time point are not known.

This clonotype was detected only a few times. This chain uses TRBV6-6 with TRBJ2-6, with D unresolved. Germline CDR1 and CDR2: MNHNY and SVGAGI (reference sequence). This CDR3 region has 15 residues. The V and J ends lost 4 bases and 0 bases respectively, with 7 bases between them. CDR3 DNA: TGTGCCAGCAGTTTCCTGAGCTCTGGGGCCAACGTCCTGACTTTC. Encoded protein: CASSFLSSGANVLTF.

This chain connects TRBV18 to TRBJ2-5, with 9 positions matching TRBD1. The CDR3 length is 15 residues. Trimming cost V 3 bases and J 4 bases; bases outside gene matches: 6. The V gene's germline CDR1 is KGHSH and CDR2 LQKENI. CDR3 region: CASSPGQGSRETQYF. In nucleotides, the CDR3 is TGTGCCAGCTCACCCGGACAGGGGAGTAGAGAGACCCAGTACTTC.

This clonotype was counted a few times. The CDR3 sequence is CAISESTLETQYF. DNA of the CDR3: TGTGCCATCAGTGAGTCGACTCTCGAGACCCAGTACTTC. The genes are TRBV10-3 and TRBJ2-5; D gene unclear. With 0 bases removed from V and 5 bases from J, the gap between germline ends came to 7 bases. The CDR3 has 13 residues. The germline CDR1 and CDR2 sequences are ENHRY and SYGVKD.

The chain employs TRBV4-2 and TRBJ2-5; perhaps D is TRBD1 or TRBD2 (6 bases each). V was clipped by 0 bases and J by 2 bases, with 16 bases between them. Germline CDR1 reads LGHNA; CDR2 reads YNFKEQ. The CDR3 spans 17 residues. The CDR3 coding sequence is TGTGCCAGCAGCCAAGATCCTACCGGGGGCGGACAAGAGACCCAGTACTTC. It specifies CASSQDPTGGGQETQYF.

This clonotype has ten or more counts. The CDR3 nucleotides read TGTGCCAGCAGTTTGAATAGGCGGGAGACCCAGTACTTC. Protein product: CASSLNRRETQYF. The chain combines TRBV28 with TRBJ2-5; D remains unclear. Between the trimmed V and J ends, which lost 3 bases and 5 bases, there was a span of 10 bases. The CDR3 consists of 13 residues. Germline V gene data show CDR1 as MDHEN and CDR2 as SYDVKM.

This clonotype was counted between two and nine times. CDR3 nucleotide sequence: TGTGCCAGCAGCTCGAGGGACAGTGAAAAACTGTTTTTT. Its translation: CASSSRDSEKLFF. V gene TRBV9 combines with J gene TRBJ1-4; 7 bases are a match to TRBD1. Germline CDR1 SGDLS, CDR2 YYNGEE. V lost 4 bases and J lost 7; bases outside the gene matches: 4. The CDR3 has 13 amino acids.

The rearrangement uses TRBV10-2 and TRBJ2-7, with 9 bases that match TRBD1. V gave up 8 bases and J gave up 6 bases; unmatched junction bases: 8. CDR1 WSHSY and CDR2 SAAADI come from the germline V gene. This CDR3 has 13 residues. The CDR3 spells CASSVTGGGEQYV. The CDR3 bases are TGCGCCAGCTCGGTTACAGGGGGCGGCGAGCAGTACGTC.

This clonotype was counted only a few times. The rearrangement uses TRBV7-6 and TRBJ2-2; D is uncertain. Per the germline V gene, CDR1 is SGHVS and CDR2 is FNYEAQ. V was trimmed by 7 bases and J by 6 bases, leaving 15 bases between them. The length of the CDR3 is 14 residues. The CDR3 nucleotides read TGTGCCAGCACCCGAAACGGTGACTCCGGGGAGCTGTTTTTT. Translation: CASTRNGDSGELFF.

This clonotype was observed a handful of times. CDR3 bases: TGTGCCAGCAGTCCAGGGATGGGACAGCCCCAGCATTTT. Its translation is CASSPGMGQPQHF. This chain links TRBV2 with TRBJ1-5; tentatively, D is TRBD1 (5 bases). V gave up 5 bases and J gave up 7 bases, with 12 bases separating them. The CDR3 loop spans 13 amino acids. Germline V gene lookup returns CDR1 SNHLY and CDR2 FYNNEI.

This clonotype was seen only a few times. The chain uses TRBV4-3 and TRBJ2-2; TRBD1 matches 7 bases. Germline V gene data show CDR1 as LGHNA and CDR2 as YSLEER. CDR3 length: 16 residues. V shed 2 bases and J 8 bases; nucleotides not matched to a gene: 11. CDR3 in amino acids: CASSQSGTASFGELFF. CDR3 coding DNA: TGCGCCAGCAGCCAATCCGGGACAGCGAGTTTTGGGGAGCTGTTTTTT.

This clonotype was found a few times. The J gene is TRBJ2-3, the V gene TRBV6-5; no firm D call. CDR3 length: 14 residues. Germline V lookup: CDR1 MNHEY, CDR2 SVGAGI. V gave up 1 base and J gave up 4 bases, with 9 bases separating them. The chain's CDR3 is CASSYLLGADTQYF. CDR3 bases: TGTGCCAGCAGTTACTTGCTTGGGGCAGATACGCAGTATTTT.

This clonotype was counted only a few times. This chain links TRBV7-3 with TRBJ2-2, with D possibly TRBD1 on 5 matching bases. V was shortened by 2 bases and J by 4 bases, with 8 bases between the two germline ends. The CDR3 has 14 amino acids. Looked up from germline, CDR1 is SGHTA and CDR2 is FQGTGA. Written as DNA, the CDR3 is TGTGCCAGCAGCTTAGGGGCCTTCACCGGGGAGCTGTTTTTT. Protein: CASSLGAFTGELFF.

At least ten counts were recorded for this clonotype. The chain joins TRBV4-1 to TRBJ2-5; no definite D call. CDR1 MGHRA and CDR2 YSYEKL come from the germline V gene. This CDR3 contains 15 residues. V lost 0 bases and J 2 bases, leaving 10 bases between the germline ends. The CDR3 region has the DNA TGCGCCAGCAGCCAAGATCCCCTGATACAAGAGACCCAGTACTTC. Its protein product is CASSQDPLIQETQYF.

In DNA, the CDR3 is TGCGCCAGCAGCCAAGTCGGGGGCGGTTCTGAAGCTTTCTTT. It is translated as CASSQVGGGSEAFF. The V and J genes are TRBV4-1 and TRBJ1-1; weak D call: TRBD1 (6 bases). The CDR3 consists of 14 residues. Trimming pared 1 base from V and 6 bases from J, leaving 12 bases between. CDR1 and CDR2 from the germline V gene are MGHRA and YSYEKL.

There are a few counts of this clonotype. V and J are TRBV9 and TRBJ2-7; no reliable D call. Trimming stripped 2 bases from V and 0 bases from J, with 9 bases between. The CDR3 is made up of 14 amino acids. CDR1 is SGDLS and CDR2 is YYNGEE in the germline V gene. CDR3 nucleotide sequence: TGTGCCAGCAGCGTCGGAAGGAGCTCCTACGAGCAGTACTTC. This gives the protein CASSVGRSSYEQYF. Drawing the rest from reference TRBV9 and TRBJ2-7, the complete variable domain is DSGVTQTPKHLITATGQRVTLRCSPRSGDLSVYWYQQSLDQGLQFLIQYYNGEERAKGNILERFSAQQFPDLHSELNLSSLELGDSALYFCASSVGRSSYEQYFGPGTRLTVT.